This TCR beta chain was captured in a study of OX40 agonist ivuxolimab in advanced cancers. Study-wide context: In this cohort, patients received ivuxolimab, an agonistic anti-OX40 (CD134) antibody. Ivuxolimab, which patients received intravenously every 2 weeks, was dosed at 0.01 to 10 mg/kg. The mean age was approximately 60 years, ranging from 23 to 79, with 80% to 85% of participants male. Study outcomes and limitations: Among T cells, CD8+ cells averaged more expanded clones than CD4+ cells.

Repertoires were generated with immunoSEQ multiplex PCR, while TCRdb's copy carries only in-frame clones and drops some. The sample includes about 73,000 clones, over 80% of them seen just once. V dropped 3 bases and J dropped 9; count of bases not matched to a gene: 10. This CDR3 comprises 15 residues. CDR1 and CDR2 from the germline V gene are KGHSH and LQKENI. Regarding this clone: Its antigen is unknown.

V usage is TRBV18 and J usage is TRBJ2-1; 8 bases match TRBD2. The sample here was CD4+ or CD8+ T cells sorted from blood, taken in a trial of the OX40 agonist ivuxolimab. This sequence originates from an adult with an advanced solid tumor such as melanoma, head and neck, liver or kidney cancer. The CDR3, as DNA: TGTGCCAGCTCACCCTCGGGACTAGACGTTTTTGAGCAGTTCTTC. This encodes CASSPSGLDVFEQFF.